This paragraph covers one TCR beta chain sequence. No antigen is known for it. This sample is part of a study of T cell responses to AZD1222 COVID-19 vaccine. Study-wide results and limits: The study sampled repertoires only after the peak T cell response. Spike regions recognized by vaccine-associated CD4 TCRs spanned the protein, led by 160-218 and 743-854.

This table comes from immunoSEQ multiplex PCR, and its TCRdb copy is limited to in-frame clones, with some not included. The top ten hold less than 6.5% of the sample, which has more than 75,000 clones, 92% seen once. Germline V lookup: CDR1 SQVTM, CDR2 ANQGSEA. The V gene end was trimmed by 6 bases and the J gene end by 2 bases; junction bases not matched to a gene: 5. The CDR3 covers 13 residues. This receptor was obtained from an adult in good health. The rearrangement uses TRBV29-1 and TRBJ2-3, with 7 nucleotides matching TRBD2. This material consisted of peripheral blood, taken on day 0 of AZD1222 vaccination. CDR3 sequence reads: CSVGTMLTDTQYF. In DNA form, the CDR3 reads TGCAGCGTCGGGACTATGCTCACAGATACGCAGTATTTT.